Detailed here is one T cell receptor beta chain. Its antigen is still unknown. TCRdb keeps only in-frame clones here, not all; method: immunoSEQ multiplex PCR. The data contain tens of thousands of clones, 94% of them singletons. This sample stems from a study of cytomegalovirus exposure and HLA in healthy donors. Findings and limits, study-wide: Rarity held for most TCR sequences, but there were some public TCRs that occurred in many donors. The TCR clusters that emerged in the first cohort tended, a later analysis found, to co-occur in the roughly 120 validation repertoires. The study recorded some 160 TCR beta chains that were cytomegalovirus-associated.

The germline V gene encodes CDR1 LNHNV and CDR2 YYDKDF (reference sequence). V lost 5 bases, J lost 1 base, and 6 bases stayed unmatched. This CDR3 is 16 amino acids long. This receptor was identified in a woman under 30 in good health and CMV-seropositive. Source material: PBMCs. The chain links TRBV15 to TRBJ1-5; 9 bases map to TRBD1. The CDR3 region is CATSGWTGASNQPQHF. The CDR3 DNA reads TGTGCCACCAGCGGATGGACAGGGGCGAGCAATCAGCCCCAGCATTTT.